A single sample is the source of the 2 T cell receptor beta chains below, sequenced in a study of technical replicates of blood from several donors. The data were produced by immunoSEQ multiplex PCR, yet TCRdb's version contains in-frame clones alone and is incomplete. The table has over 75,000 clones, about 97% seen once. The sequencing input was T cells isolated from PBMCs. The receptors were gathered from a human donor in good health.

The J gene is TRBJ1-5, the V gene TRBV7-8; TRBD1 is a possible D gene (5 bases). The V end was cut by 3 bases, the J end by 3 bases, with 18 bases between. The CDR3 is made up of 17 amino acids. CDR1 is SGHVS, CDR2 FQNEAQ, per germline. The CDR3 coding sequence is TGTGCCAGCAGCTTGGGGGGGGGAAGTCGGCTCAATCAGCCCCAGCATTTT. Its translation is CASSLGGGSRLNQPQHF.

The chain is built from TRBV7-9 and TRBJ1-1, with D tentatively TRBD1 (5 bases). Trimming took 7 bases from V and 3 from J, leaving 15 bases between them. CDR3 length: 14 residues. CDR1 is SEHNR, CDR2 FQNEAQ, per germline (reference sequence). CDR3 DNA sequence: TGTGCCAGCACAGGGTGGGGAGGGGACACTGAAGCTTTCTTT. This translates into CASTGWGGDTEAFF.